This T cell receptor (beta chain) stems from a study of blood T cell repertoires in COVID-19. The cohort comprised adults aged roughly 18 to 95 years residing in 24 US areas. Participant-given clinical history determined each cohort assignment. Someone with COVID-19 had been met by exposed participants within 2 weeks before study entry. TCRdb keeps only in-frame clones here, not all; method: immunoSEQ multiplex PCR. Of 200,000 to 250,000 clones in the sample, 83% were seen once. CDR1 and CDR2 (germline): MDHEN, SYDVKM. V gave up 3 bases and J gave up 3 bases, with 10 bases separating them. The CDR3 spans 14 residues.

The chain combines TRBV28 with TRBJ2-3; D may be TRBD2 (5 bases). The receptor was isolated from a woman between 50 and 59 years old who had been exposed to COVID-19. The sample taken for sequencing was PBMCs or T cells enriched from blood (not recorded which). The DNA of the CDR3 is TGTGCCAGCAGTTTCCTAAGCGGAACAGATACGCAGTATTTT. Its protein is CASSFLSGTDTQYF.